This T cell receptor beta chain was obtained from a study of T-cell reconstitution after alpha-beta-depleted transplantation in children. The study, taken as a whole, reports: Several hundred expanded graft clones reportedly gave rise to the alpha-beta T cells present about two months after transplant. High day-60 TCRbeta diversity in some patients came from surviving recipient T cells and thymic progenitors. Counts and diversity of T cells one year after transplant came mostly from newly produced T cells.

Points on this clonotype: The antigen remains undetermined.

Germline V gene lookup returns CDR1 LGHNA and CDR2 YNFKEQ. The CDR3 length is 13 residues. Trimming stripped 4 bases from V and 5 bases from J, with 9 bases between. Unique molecular identifiers were incorporated when the TCRbeta library was constructed. In TCRdb, the PCR reads were re-called with MiXCR into one record per CDR3 protein. There are about 980,000 distinct CDR3 sequences in the sample; around 30% occur only once, and about 28% lies in the top ten. The source of this sequence is a boy under two years old who had a stem cell transplant for SCID, so the T cells may come from the graft donor. Source: PBMCs, mostly from graft donor cells, taken 360 days after TCRalphabeta/CD19-depleted stem cell transplant. The V and J genes are TRBV4-2 and TRBJ1-5; D call uncertain. The CDR3 DNA reads as TGTGCCAGCAGCCCTCACCGGGATCAGCCCCAGCATTTT. Protein product: CASSPHRDQPQHF.